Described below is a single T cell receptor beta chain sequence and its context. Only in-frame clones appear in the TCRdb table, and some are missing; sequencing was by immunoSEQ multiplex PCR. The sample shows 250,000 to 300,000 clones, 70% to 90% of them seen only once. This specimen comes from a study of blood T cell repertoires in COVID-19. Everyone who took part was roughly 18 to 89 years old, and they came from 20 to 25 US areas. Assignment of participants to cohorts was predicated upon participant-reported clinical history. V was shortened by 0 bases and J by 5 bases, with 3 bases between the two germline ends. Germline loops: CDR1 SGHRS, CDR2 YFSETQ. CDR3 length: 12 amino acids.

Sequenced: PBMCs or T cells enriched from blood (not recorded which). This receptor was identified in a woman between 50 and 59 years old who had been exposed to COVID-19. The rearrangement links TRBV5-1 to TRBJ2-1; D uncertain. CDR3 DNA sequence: TGCGCCAGCAGCTTGGCCAACAATGAGCAGTTCTTC. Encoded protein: CASSLANNEQFF. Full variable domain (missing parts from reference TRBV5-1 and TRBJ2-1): KAGVTQTPRYLIKTRGQQVTLSCSPISGHRSVSWYQQTPGQGLQFLFEYFSETQRNKGNFPGRFSGRQFSNSRSEMNVSTLELGDSALYLCASSLANNEQFFGPGTRLTVL.